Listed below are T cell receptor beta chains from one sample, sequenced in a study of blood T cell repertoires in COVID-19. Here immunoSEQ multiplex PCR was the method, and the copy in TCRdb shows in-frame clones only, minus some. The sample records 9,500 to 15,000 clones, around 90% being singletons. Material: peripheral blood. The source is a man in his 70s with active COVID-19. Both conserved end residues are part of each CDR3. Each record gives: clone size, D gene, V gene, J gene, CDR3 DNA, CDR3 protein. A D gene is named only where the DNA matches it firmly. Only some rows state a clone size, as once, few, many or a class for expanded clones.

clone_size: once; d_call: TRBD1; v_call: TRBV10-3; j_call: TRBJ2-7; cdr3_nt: TGTGCCATCAGCGACAGGGTAAACTACGAGCAGTACTTC; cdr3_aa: CAISDRVNYEQYF
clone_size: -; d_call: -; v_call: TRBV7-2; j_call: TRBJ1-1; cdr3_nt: TGTGCCAGCAGCCGAGAGCTAGGGGCTGAAGCTTTCTTT; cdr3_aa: CASSRELGAEAFF
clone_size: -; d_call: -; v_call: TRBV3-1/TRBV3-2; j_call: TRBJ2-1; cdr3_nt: TGTGCCAGCAGGCCCGGGAGCTCCTACAATGAGCAGTTCTTC; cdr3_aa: CASRPGSSYNEQFF
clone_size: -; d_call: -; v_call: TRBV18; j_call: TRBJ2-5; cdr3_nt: TGTGCCAGTGTGGAGGGCGGAGAGACCCAGTACTTC; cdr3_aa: CASVEGGETQYF
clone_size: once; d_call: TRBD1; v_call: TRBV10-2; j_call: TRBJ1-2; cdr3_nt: TGCGCCAGCAGTACCGGGACAGGGGCCCTCAGTGGCTACACCTTC; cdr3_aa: CASSTGTGALSGYTF
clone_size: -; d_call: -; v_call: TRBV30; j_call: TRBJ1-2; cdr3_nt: TGTGCCTGTCTAATGGGGGGAAACTATGGCTACACCTTC; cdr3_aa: CACLMGGNYGYTF
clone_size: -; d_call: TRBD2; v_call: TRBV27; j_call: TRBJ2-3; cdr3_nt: TGTGCCAGCAGCGAAACTAGCGGTAGCACAGATACGCAGTATTTT; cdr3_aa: CASSETSGSTDTQYF
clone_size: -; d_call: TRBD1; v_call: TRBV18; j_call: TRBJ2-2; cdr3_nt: TGTGCCAGCTCTCCCCAGACAGGGAGCACCGGGGAGCTGTTTTTT; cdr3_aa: CASSPQTGSTGELFF
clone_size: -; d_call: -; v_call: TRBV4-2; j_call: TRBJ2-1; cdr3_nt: TGTGCCAGCAGCCAGTTAACCGGGACAAACTACAATGAGCAGTTCTTC; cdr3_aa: CASSQLTGTNYNEQFF
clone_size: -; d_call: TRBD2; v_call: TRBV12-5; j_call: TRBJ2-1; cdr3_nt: TGTGCTAGTGGTCAAATCCCCTTACTAATATTCGGGACTAGCGGGGGGGGTTACAATGAGCAGTTCTTC; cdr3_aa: CASGQIPLLIFGTSGGGYNEQFF
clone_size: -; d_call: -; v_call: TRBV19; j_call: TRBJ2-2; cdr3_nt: TGTGCCAGTAACTTCATTCGGCGGGAACACACCGGGGAGCTGTTTTTT; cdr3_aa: CASNFIRREHTGELFF
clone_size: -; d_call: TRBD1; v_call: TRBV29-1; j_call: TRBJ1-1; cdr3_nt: TGCAGCGTCGATAGACAGGGGTTTCGGTTTGGAGCTTTCTTT; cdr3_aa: CSVDRQGFRFGAFF
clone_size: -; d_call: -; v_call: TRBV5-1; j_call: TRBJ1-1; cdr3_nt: TGCGCCAGCAGCCTACAGGGACCGAACACTGAAGCTTTCTTT; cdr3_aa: CASSLQGPNTEAFF
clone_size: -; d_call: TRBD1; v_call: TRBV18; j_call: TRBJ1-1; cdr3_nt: TGTGCCAGCTCACCCCCCCAGGGACAGGGCTTAAGGTCTGAAGCTTTCTTT; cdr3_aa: CASSPPQGQGLRSEAFF
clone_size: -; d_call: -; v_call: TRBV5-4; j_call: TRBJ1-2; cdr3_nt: TGTGCCAGCAGCGGCACAGGGTCGGGCTATGGCTACACCTTC; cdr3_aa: CASSGTGSGYGYTF
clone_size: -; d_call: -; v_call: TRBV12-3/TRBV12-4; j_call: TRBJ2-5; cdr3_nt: TGTGCCAGCAGTTTAGGGGCTAGCGAGACCCAGTACTTC; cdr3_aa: CASSLGASETQYF
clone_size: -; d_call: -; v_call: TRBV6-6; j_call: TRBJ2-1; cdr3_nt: TGTGCCAGTAAGGAGAAGAATGAGCAGTTCTTC; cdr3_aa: CASKEKNEQFF
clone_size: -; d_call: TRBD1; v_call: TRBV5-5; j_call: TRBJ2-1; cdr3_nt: TGTGCCAGCACCAGGGAACAGGGGGGCTACAATGAGCAGTTCTTC; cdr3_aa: CASTREQGGYNEQFF
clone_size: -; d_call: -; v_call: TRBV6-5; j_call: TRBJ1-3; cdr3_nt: TGTGCCAGCACCGAACACCAGGCTCCTGGAAACACCATATATTTT; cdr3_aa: CASTEHQAPGNTIYF
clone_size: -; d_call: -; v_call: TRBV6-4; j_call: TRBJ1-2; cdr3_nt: TGTGCCAGCAGTGCTCAGACAGCTGGTGGCTACACCTTC; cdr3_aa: CASSAQTAGGYTF
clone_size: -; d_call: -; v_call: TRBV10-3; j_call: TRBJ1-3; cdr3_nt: TGTGCCACCGGCACTACTGGAAACACCATATATTTT; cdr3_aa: CATGTTGNTIYF
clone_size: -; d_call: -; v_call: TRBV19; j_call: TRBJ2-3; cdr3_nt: TGTGCCAGTAGTGCACAGTTCACAGATACGCAGTATTTT; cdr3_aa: CASSAQFTDTQYF